This T cell receptor beta chain was obtained from a study of Graves' ophthalmopathy and Graves' hyperthyroidism. The study, taken as a whole, reports: Blood also carried most expanded thyroid clonotypes exceeding 0.001 frequency.

Concerning this clonotype itself: Its specificity is not known. One junction end disagrees with the germline gene, perhaps due to a read error.

The germline V gene encodes CDR1 SNHLY and CDR2 FYNNEI. The CDR3 contains 14 residues. Ophthalmopathy donors showed moderate-to-severe activity, CAS ≥3, NOSPECS ≥4 and a duration under 3 months. Thyroid ultrasound, orbital computed tomography, TRAb, serum thyroxine and clinical symptoms formed the basis of diagnosis. What supplied the PBMCs was approximately 10 ml of fresh peripheral blood. From RNA, the CDR3 regions of TCR beta chains were amplified and sequenced. Scientists carried out first-round RT-PCR using HTBI primers and then a second-round multiplex PCR. TCRdb recomputed calls from the multiplex PCR reads with MiXCR, one row per CDR3 protein. This table has over 650,000 distinct CDR3 sequences, about two fifths appearing once.

The TCR comes from an adult man with Graves' ophthalmopathy. The chain is built from TRBV2 and TRBJ1-1; maybe TRBD1 (6 bases). Material: peripheral blood. The CDR3 bases are TGTGCCAGCAGTGAACGCAGGGGAGAGACTGCAGCTTTCTTT. It yields the protein CASSERRGETAAFF.